This T cell receptor (beta chain) was captured in a study of blood T cell repertoires in COVID-19. Whole-study context: Sample material is recorded as cDNA or gDNA derived from T cells, B-cell-depleted T cells, or PBMCs.

Assay used: immunoSEQ multiplex PCR; TCRdb lists only in-frame clones, some missing. The repertoire holds 200,000 to 250,000 clones, about four fifths seen once, with 3% to 4.5% in the top ten. CDR1 SEHNR and CDR2 FQNEAQ come from the germline V gene (reference sequence). V was clipped by 0 bases and J by 4 bases, with 9 bases between them. CDR3 length equals 14 residues. V gene TRBV7-9 combines with J gene TRBJ1-1; maybe TRBD1 (6 bases). The sample consisted of peripheral blood. This clonotype originated in a woman older than 75 with acute or convalescent COVID-19. The CDR3 DNA reads as TGTGCCAGCAGCTTAGCGCAGGGGACCACTGAAGCTTTCTTT. It specifies CASSLAQGTTEAFF.